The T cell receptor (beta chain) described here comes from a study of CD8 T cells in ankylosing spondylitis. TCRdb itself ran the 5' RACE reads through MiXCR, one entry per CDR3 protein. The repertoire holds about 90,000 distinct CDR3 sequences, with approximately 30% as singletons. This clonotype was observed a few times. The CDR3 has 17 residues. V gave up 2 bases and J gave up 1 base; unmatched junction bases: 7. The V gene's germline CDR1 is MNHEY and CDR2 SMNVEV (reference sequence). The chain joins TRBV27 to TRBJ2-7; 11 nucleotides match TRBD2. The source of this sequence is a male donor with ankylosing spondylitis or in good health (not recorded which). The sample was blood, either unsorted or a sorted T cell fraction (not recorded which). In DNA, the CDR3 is TGTGCCAGCAGTTTAAGGTTGGGGACTAGCGGATCCTACGAGCAGTACTTC. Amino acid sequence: CASSLRLGTSGSYEQYF.